The 6 T cell receptor beta chains below all came from one sample that was sequenced in a study of cytomegalovirus exposure and HLA in healthy donors. PCR involved 60 Vbeta and 13 Jbeta primers. Measured with immunoSEQ multiplex PCR; TCRdb has only the in-frame clones, and not every one. The profile shows fewer than 120,000 clones, 75% to 80% of them singletons. Specimen: PBMCs. The receptors were sampled from a woman aged 30 to 39 in good health and CMV-seronegative.

V is TRBV27 and J is TRBJ2-7; no clear D. This CDR3 region has 12 residues. Trimming shortened V by 7 bases and J by 2 bases, and 9 bases separated the two germline ends. CDR1 and CDR2 (germline): MNHEY, SMNVEV (reference sequence). This CDR3 reads CASMAPTYEQYF. The CDR3 DNA reads as TGTGCCAGCATGGCCCCCACCTACGAGCAGTACTTC.

The chain recombines TRBV9 with TRBJ2-7, with 7 bases aligning to TRBD2. After removal of 0 bases from V and 1 base from J, the junction contained 4 bases not matched to a gene. This CDR3 has 15 residues. Germline CDR1 is SGDLS and CDR2 is YYNGEE. This CDR3 reads CASSVASGYSYEQYF. DNA of the CDR3: TGTGCCAGCAGCGTAGCTAGCGGTTATTCCTACGAGCAGTACTTC.

The V call is TRBV20-1, the J call TRBJ1-2; D remains unclear. The CDR3 extends over 11 amino acids. V gave up 3 bases and J gave up 6 bases, with 8 bases separating them. The germline gives CDR1 DFQATT, CDR2 SNEGSKA (reference sequence). Here the CDR3 reads CSASPNDGYTF. Here the CDR3 DNA reads TGCAGTGCTAGCCCCAATGATGGCTACACCTTC.

The CDR3 spells CASSALRQGNEQFF. CDR3 sequence (DNA): TGTGCCAGCAGTGCGTTGCGACAGGGGAATGAGCAGTTCTTC. The chain employs TRBV6-4 and TRBJ2-1; TRBD1 aligns across 8 bases. After removal of 4 bases from V and 7 bases from J, the junction contained 6 bases not matched to a gene. This CDR3 spans 14 amino acids. The germline V gene has CDR1 MRHNA and CDR2 SNTAGT.

The chain couples TRBV4-1 to TRBJ2-7; 7 nucleotides agree with TRBD2. Germline V gene data show CDR1 as MGHRA and CDR2 as YSYEKL. V was clipped by 3 bases and J by 1 base; unmatched bases: 9. There are 16 residues in the CDR3. CDR3 sequence reads: CASSQSLAASSYEQYF. The DNA for the CDR3 is TGCGCCAGCAGCCAGTCTCTAGCGGCTAGTTCCTACGAGCAGTACTTC.

The chain couples TRBV4-1 to TRBJ2-7; no firm D call. V lost 1 base and J 0 bases, leaving 7 bases between the germline ends. CDR1 and CDR2 (germline): MGHRA, YSYEKL. This CDR3 is 14 amino acids long. The CDR3 here is CASSQGDNSYEQYF. The CDR3 DNA reads as TGCGCCAGCAGCCAAGGTGACAACTCCTACGAGCAGTACTTC.